These 9 T cell receptor beta chains originate from one sample sequenced in a study of control samples from healthy donors and cancer patients. The data were produced by immunoSEQ multiplex PCR, yet TCRdb's version contains in-frame clones alone and is incomplete. The sample shows 65,000 to 80,000 clones, around 86% of them seen only once. The sequenced sample consisted of PBMCs. The source is a woman between 50 and 59 years old with colorectal cancer.

V is TRBV6-6 and J is TRBJ1-3; a weak D match, TRBD1 (5 bases). The CDR3 is made up of 13 amino acids. Germline V gene data show CDR1 as MNHNY and CDR2 as SVGAGI (reference sequence). Trimming removed 2 bases at V and 4 bases at J, with 6 bases between. The CDR3 reads CASSYGGGNTIYF. The CDR3 DNA sequence: TGTGCCAGCAGTTACGGGGGGGGAAACACCATATATTTT.

The CDR3 nucleotides read TGTGCCAGCTCACCAAGGTACGGAACCTACGAGCAGTACGTC. Its translation: CASSPRYGTYEQYV. The chain joins TRBV18 to TRBJ2-7; D gene unclear. This CDR3 region has 14 residues. V lost 2 bases and J 2 bases, leaving 10 bases between the germline ends. The germline V gene has CDR1 KGHSH and CDR2 LQKENI.

This CDR3 is CASSSTRRTFDTEAFF. CDR3 DNA: TGTGCCAGCAGTTCCACAAGGAGGACTTTTGATACTGAAGCTTTCTTT. The rearrangement joins TRBV6-7 to TRBJ1-1; D gene unclear. TRBV6-7 is annotated as an ORF whose role is uncertain. The CDR3 covers 16 residues. Trimming stripped 4 bases from V and 5 bases from J, with 20 bases between.

This clone appeared a few times. CDR3 region: CASSISKGTSDVAKNIQYF. Written as DNA, the CDR3 is TGTGCCAGCAGCATCTCGAAAGGAACATCCGACGTAGCCAAAAACATTCAGTACTTC. This chain links TRBV21-1 with TRBJ2-4. TRBV21-1 is a documented pseudogene. The CDR3 has 19 amino acids.

J is TRBJ2-3 and V is TRBV29-1; 7 bases agree with TRBD1. The CDR3 contains 15 residues. Per the germline V gene, CDR1 is SQVTM and CDR2 is ANQGSEA. V trimming: 5 bases; J trimming: 0 bases; junction bases outside the gene matches: 8. The CDR3 DNA reads as TGCAGCGTTTCTATCCGGACAGGTAGCACAGATACGCAGTATTTT. Translation: CSVSIRTGSTDTQYF.

V is TRBV6-2 or TRBV6-3 and J is TRBJ1-6; perhaps TRBD1 as D (6 bases). Between the trimmed V and J ends, which lost 0 bases and 4 bases, there was a span of 7 bases. The germline CDR1 and CDR2 sequences are MNHEY and SVGEGT. There are 15 residues in the CDR3. CDR3 sequence (DNA): TGTGCCAGCAGTTACTCTCAGGGGTATAATTCACCCCTCCACTTT. Translating it yields CASSYSQGYNSPLHF.

This rearrangement joins TRBV7-2 to TRBJ2-2; D could derive from TRBD1 or TRBD2 (5 bases each). The CDR3 is 15 residues long. Deletions cut 1 base from V and 8 bases from J, with 14 bases between. Germline CDR1 is SGHTA and CDR2 is FQGNSA. CDR3 DNA: TGTGCCAGCAGCTTAGTTACAATGGGGGTGGGGGAGCTGTTTTTT. It is translated as CASSLVTMGVGELFF.

This clone was counted once. This chain connects TRBV5-1 to TRBJ1-1, with D perhaps matching TRBD1 (5 bases). The CDR3 has 17 amino acids. Germline assignment: CDR1 SGHRS and CDR2 YFSETQ. The germline V and J ends were trimmed by 4 bases and 4 bases, with 23 bases remaining between them. The CDR3 here is CASSLRLGVGPATEAFF. The CDR3 nucleotides read TGCGCCAGCAGCCTACGACTCGGGGTGGGGCCTGCCACTGAAGCTTTCTTT.

V usage is TRBV10-3 and J usage is TRBJ1-2; D unclear. The CDR3 length is 12 residues. Per the germline V gene, CDR1 is ENHRY and CDR2 is SYGVKD. V lost 4 bases to trimming and J lost 7 bases, with 10 bases between them. The CDR3 loop reads CAISGLGSGYTF. The CDR3 bases are TGTGCCATCAGTGGTTTAGGCTCTGGCTACACCTTC.